A single sample gave rise to the 5 T cell receptor beta chains below, sequenced in a study of T-cell memory formation after mild COVID-19. TCRdb re-derived calls from the 5' RACE reads in MiXCR, one entry per CDR3 protein. Of 70,000 to 95,000 distinct CDR3 sequences in the sample, 13% are singletons; the top ten hold around two fifths. The sequenced sample was PBMCs or a T cell subset sorted from them (not recorded which). Receptors originate from a man younger than 35 who had mild COVID-19 (a few samples of this study predate the infection). Cell type and time point are not known.

This clonotype has only a few counts. This chain uses TRBV6-6 with TRBJ2-1; 8 nucleotides match TRBD1. CDR1 and CDR2 (germline): MNHNY, SVGAGI (reference sequence). V shed 2 bases, J shed 4 bases, and the junction held 7 bases outside the gene matches. The CDR3 has 16 amino acids. The DNA of the CDR3 is TGTGCCAGCAGTTACCCGAGGACAGGGAAGTACAATGAGCAGTTCTTC. This gives the protein CASSYPRTGKYNEQFF.

This clonotype was seen only a few times. The chain employs TRBV5-1 and TRBJ2-1; the D gene is possibly TRBD1 (6 bases). V lost 4 bases, J lost 1 base, and 12 bases lay in between. The germline gives CDR1 SGHRS, CDR2 YFSETQ. The CDR3 is 15 residues long. This chain's CDR3 is CASSPPRGSYNEQFF. The CDR3 DNA follows: TGCGCCAGCAGCCCCCCCAGGGGTTCCTACAATGAGCAGTTCTTC.

This clonotype was observed a few times. At one end, the junction sequence differs from germline, possibly due to a read error. The genes are TRBV6-2 or TRBV6-3 and TRBJ1-2; D possibly corresponds to TRBD1 (6 bases). In germline, CDR1 is MNHEY, CDR2 SVGEGT. The CDR3 runs 13 residues. The CDR3 region has the DNA TGTGCCAGCACTTACTCCGGGGGCGACGGCTACACCTTC. Amino acids: CASTYSGGDGYTF.

A few counts support this clonotype. CDR3 sequence (DNA): TGTGCCAGCAGCCCGTACAGGGGTGATGAACAGACTGAAGCTTTCTTT. Translation gives CASSPYRGDEQTEAFF. The V and J genes are TRBV9 and TRBJ1-1, with 7 bases aligning to TRBD1. Trimming at V came to 4 bases and at J to 5 bases, leaving 14 bases not matched to a gene. The CDR3 totals 16 residues. CDR1 is SGDLS, CDR2 YYNGEE, per germline.

V and J are TRBV19 and TRBJ2-1, with TRBD1 identical over 10 bases. CDR1 and CDR2 (germline): LNHDA, SQIVND (reference sequence). The junction had 5 bases not matched to a gene; V was cut back by 10 bases and J by 2 bases. This CDR3 region has 14 residues. The CDR3 DNA reads TGTGCCACCTCCGGGACAGGGGCCTACAATGAGCAGTTCTTC. Translating gives CATSGTGAYNEQFF.